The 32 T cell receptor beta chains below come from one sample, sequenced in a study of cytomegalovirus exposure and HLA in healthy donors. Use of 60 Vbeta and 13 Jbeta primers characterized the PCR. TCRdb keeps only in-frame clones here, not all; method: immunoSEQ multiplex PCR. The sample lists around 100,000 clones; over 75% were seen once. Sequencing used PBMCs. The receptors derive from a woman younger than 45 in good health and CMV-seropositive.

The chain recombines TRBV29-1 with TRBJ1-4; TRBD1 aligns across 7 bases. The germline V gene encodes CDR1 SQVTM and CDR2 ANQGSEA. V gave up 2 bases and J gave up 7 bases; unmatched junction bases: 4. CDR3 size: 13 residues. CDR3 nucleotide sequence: TGCAGCGTTGAAAGACAGGGCGGTGAAAAACTGTTTTTT. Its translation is CSVERQGGEKLFF.

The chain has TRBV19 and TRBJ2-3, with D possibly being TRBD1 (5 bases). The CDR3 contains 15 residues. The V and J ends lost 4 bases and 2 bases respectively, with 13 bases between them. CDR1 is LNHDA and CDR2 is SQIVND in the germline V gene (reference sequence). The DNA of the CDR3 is TGTGCCAGTAGTACCCAGGGTCTTATCACAGATACGCAGTATTTT. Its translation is CASSTQGLITDTQYF.

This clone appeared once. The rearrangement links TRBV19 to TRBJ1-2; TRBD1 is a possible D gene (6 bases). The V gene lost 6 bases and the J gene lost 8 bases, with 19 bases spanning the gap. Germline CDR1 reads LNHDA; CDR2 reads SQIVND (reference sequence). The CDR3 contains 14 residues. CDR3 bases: TGTGCCAGTAGACAACAGGGAGAATTCAGGGGCTACACCTTC. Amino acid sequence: CASRQQGEFRGYTF.

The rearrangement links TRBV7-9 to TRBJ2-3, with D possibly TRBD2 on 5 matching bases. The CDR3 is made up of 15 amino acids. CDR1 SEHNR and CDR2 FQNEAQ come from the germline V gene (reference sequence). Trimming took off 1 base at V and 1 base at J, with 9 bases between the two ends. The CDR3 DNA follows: TGTGCCAGCAGCTTAGAGGCGGGCCGCACAGATACGCAGTATTTT. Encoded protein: CASSLEAGRTDTQYF.

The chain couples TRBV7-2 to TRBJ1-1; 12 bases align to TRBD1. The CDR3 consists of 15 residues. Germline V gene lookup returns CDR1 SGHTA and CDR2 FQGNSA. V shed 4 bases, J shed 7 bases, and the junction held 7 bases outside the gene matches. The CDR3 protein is CASSYLGTGGNEAFF. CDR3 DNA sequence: TGTGCCAGCAGCTACCTCGGGACAGGGGGCAATGAAGCTTTCTTT.

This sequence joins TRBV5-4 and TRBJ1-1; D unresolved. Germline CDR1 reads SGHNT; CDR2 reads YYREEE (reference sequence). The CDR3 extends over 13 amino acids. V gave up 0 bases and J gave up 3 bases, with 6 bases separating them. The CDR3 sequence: CASSLVSDTEAFF. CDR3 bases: TGTGCCAGCAGCTTGGTCAGCGACACTGAAGCTTTCTTT.

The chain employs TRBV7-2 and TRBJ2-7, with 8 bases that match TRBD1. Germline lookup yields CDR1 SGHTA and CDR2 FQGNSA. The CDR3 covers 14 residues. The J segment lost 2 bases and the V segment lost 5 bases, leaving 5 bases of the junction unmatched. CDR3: CASSIMTGAYEQYF. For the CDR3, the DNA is TGTGCCAGCAGCATTATGACAGGGGCCTACGAGCAGTACTTC.

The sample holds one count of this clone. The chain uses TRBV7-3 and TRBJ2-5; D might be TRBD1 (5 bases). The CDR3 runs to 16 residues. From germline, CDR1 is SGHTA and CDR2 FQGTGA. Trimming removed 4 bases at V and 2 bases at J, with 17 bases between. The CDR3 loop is CASSWGRWMEQETQYF. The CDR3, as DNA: TGTGCCAGCAGCTGGGGCCGCTGGATGGAACAAGAGACCCAGTACTTC. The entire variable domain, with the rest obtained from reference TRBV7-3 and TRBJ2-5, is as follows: GAGVSQTPSNKVTEKGKYVELRCDPISGHTALYWYRQSLGQGPEFLIYFQGTGAADDSGLPNDRFFAVRPEGSVSTLKIQRTERGDSAVYLCASSWGRWMEQETQYFGPGTRLLVL.

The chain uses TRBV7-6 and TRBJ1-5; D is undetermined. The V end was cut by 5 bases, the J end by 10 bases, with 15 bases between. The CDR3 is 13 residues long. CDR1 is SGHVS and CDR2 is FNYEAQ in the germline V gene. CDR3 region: CASSAEVGQPQHF. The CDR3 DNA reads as TGTGCCAGCAGCGCCGAGGTGGGTCAACCCCAGCATTTT.

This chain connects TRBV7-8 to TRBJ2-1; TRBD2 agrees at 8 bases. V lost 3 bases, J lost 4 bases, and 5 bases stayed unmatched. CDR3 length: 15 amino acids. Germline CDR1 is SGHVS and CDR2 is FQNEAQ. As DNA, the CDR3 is TGTGCCAGCAGCTTTCAAGCGGGAGCTTACAATGAGCAGTTCTTC. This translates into CASSFQAGAYNEQFF. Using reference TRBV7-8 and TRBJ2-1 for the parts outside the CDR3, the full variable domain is GAGVSQSPRYKVAKRGQDVALRCDPISGHVSLFWYQQALGQGPEFLTYFQNEAQLDKSGLPSDRFFAERPEGSVSTLKIQRTQQEDSAVYLCASSFQAGAYNEQFFGPGTRLTVL.

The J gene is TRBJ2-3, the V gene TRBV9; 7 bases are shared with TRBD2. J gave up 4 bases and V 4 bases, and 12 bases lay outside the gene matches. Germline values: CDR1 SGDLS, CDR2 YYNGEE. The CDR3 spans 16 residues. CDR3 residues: CASSPDGAGSADTQYF. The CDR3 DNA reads TGTGCCAGCAGCCCAGACGGAGCGGGAAGTGCAGATACGCAGTATTTT.

The CDR3 nucleotides are TGTGCCAGCAGCGACCGGGCAGGGGGCACAGATACGCAGTATTTT. Translating gives CASSDRAGGTDTQYF. V usage is TRBV5-4 and J usage is TRBJ2-3; a possible D gene is TRBD1 (6 bases). V was cut by 4 bases and J by 1 base, with 13 bases left in between. The CDR3 is made up of 15 amino acids. Per germline, CDR1 SGHNT and CDR2 YYREEE (reference sequence).

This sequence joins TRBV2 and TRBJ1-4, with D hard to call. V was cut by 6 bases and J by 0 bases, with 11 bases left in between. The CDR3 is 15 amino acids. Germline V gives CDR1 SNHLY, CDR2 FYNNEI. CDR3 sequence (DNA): TGTGCCAGCAGCTGGACTATTGCAACTAATGAAAAACTGTTTTTT. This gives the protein CASSWTIATNEKLFF.

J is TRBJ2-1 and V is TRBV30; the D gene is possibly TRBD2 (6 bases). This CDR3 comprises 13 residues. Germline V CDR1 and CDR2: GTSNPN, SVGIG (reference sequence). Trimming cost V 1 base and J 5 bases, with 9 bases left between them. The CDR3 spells CAWSGPGDNEQFF. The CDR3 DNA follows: TGTGCCTGGAGTGGCCCGGGGGACAATGAGCAGTTCTTC.

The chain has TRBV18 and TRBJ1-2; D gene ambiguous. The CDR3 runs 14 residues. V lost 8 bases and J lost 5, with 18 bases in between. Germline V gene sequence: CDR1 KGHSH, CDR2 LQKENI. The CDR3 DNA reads TGTGCCAGCAAAGAGTCCGTGTTTTGGTATGGCTACACCTTC. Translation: CASKESVFWYGYTF. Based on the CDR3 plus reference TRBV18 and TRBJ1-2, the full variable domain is NAGVMQNPRHLVRRRGQEARLRCSPMKGHSHVYWYRQLPEEGLKFMVYLQKENIIDESGMPKERFSAEFPKEGPSILRIQQVVRGDSAAYFCASKESVFWYGYTFGSGTRLTVV.

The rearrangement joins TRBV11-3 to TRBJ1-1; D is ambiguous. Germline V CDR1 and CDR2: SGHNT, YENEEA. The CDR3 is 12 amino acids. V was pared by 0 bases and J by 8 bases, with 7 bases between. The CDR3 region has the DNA TGTGCCAGCAGCTTAGATAACAGAGAAGCTTTCTTT. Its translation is CASSLDNREAFF.

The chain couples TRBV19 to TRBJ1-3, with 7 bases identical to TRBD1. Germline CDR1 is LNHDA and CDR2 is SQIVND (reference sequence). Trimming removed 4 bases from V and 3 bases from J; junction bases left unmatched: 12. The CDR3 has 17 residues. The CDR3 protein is CASSTHPTGTYGNTIYF. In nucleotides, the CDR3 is TGTGCCAGTAGTACCCACCCGACAGGGACTTATGGAAACACCATATATTTT.

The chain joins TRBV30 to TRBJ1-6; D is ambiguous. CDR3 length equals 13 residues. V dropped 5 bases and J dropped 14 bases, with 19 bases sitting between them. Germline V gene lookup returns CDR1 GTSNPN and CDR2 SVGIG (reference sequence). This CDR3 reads CAWYFPPRQALHF. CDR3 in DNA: TGTGCCTGGTATTTCCCACCTCGGCAGGCCCTCCACTTT. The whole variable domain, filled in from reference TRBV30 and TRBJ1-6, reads SQTIHQWPATLVQPVGSPLSLECTVEGTSNPNLYWYRQAAGRGLQLLFYSVGIGQISSEVPQNLSASRPQDRQFILSSKKLLLSDSGFYLCAWYFPPRQALHFGNGTRLTVT.

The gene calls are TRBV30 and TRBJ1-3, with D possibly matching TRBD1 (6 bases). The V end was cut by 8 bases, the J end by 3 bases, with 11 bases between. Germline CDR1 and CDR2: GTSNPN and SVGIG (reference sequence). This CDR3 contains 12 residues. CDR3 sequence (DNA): TGTGCCAGCGGGACATTTGGAAACACCATATATTTT. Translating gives CASGTFGNTIYF.

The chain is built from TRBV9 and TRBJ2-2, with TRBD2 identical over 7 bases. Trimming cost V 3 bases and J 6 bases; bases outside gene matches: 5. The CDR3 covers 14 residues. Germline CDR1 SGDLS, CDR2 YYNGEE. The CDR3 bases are TGTGCCAGCAGCGACAGACGGGGGGCCGGGGAGCTGTTTTTT. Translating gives CASSDRRGAGELFF.

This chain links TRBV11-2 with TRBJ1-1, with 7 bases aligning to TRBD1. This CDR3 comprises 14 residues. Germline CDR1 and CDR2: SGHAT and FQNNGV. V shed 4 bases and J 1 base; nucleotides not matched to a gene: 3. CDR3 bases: TGTGCCAGCAGCTCCAGGGGGTCGAACACTGAAGCTTTCTTT. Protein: CASSSRGSNTEAFF.

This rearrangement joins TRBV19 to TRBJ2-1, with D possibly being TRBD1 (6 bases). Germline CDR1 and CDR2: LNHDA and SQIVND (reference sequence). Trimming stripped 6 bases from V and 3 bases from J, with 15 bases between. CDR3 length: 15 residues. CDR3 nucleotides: TGTGCCAGTAGCCGTGGGGGCGAAATCTACAATGAGCAGTTCTTC. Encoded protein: CASSRGGEIYNEQFF.

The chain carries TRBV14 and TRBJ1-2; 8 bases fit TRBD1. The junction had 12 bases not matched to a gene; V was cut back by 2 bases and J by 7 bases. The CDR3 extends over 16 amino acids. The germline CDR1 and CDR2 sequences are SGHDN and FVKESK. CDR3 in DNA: TGTGCCAGCAGCCAACTTGGGACAGGTGGTATAAGTGGCTACACCTTC. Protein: CASSQLGTGGISGYTF.

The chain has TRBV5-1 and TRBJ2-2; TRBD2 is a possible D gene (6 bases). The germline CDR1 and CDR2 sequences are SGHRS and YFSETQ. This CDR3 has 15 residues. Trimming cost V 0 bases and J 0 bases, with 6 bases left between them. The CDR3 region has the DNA TGCGCCAGCAGCTTGGCGGGGGCGAACACCGGGGAGCTGTTTTTT. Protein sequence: CASSLAGANTGELFF.

The CDR3 region is CASSLGHSNYGYTF. The CDR3 nucleotides are TGTGCCAGTAGTTTAGGACACTCTAACTATGGCTACACCTTC. This sequence joins TRBV19 and TRBJ1-2, with D possibly TRBD1 on 5 matching bases. The CDR3 is 14 residues long. Per germline, CDR1 LNHDA and CDR2 SQIVND (reference sequence). V dropped 5 bases and J dropped 0 bases, with 10 bases sitting between them. Filled out from reference TRBV19 and TRBJ1-2, the complete variable domain reads DGGITQSPKYLFRKEGQNVTLSCEQNLNHDAMYWYRQDPGQGLRLIYYSQIVNDFQKGDIAEGYSVSREKKESFPLTVTSAQKNPTAFYLCASSLGHSNYGYTFGSGTRLTVV.

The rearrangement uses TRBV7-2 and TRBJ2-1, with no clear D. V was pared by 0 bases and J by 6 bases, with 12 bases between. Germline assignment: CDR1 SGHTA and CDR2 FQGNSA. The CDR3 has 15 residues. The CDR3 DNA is TGTGCCAGCAGCTTAGCGGGTTTGGGCTTCAATGAGCAGTTCTTC. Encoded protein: CASSLAGLGFNEQFF.

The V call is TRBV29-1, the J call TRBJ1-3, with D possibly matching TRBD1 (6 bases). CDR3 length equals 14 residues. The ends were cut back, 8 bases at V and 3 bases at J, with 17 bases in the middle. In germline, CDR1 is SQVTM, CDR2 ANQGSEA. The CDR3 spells CSYRATGFGNTIYF. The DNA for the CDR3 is TGCAGCTACAGGGCTACAGGGTTTGGAAACACCATATATTTT. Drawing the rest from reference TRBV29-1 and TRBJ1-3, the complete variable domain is SAVISQKPSRDICQRGTSLTIQCQVDSQVTMMFWYRQQPGQSLTLIATANQGSEATYESGFVIDKFPISRPNLTFSTLTVSNMSPEDSSIYLCSYRATGFGNTIYFGEGSWLTVV.

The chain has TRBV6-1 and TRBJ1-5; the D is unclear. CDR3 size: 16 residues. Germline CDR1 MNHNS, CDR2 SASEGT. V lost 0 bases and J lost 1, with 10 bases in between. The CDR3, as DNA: TGTGCCAGCAGTGAAGCGCGAATCGGGAGCAATCAGCCCCAGCATTTT. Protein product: CASSEARIGSNQPQHF.

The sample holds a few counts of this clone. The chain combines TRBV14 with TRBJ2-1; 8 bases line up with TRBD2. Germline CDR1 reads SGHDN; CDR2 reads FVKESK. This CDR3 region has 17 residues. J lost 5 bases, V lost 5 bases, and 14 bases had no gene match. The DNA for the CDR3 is TGTGCCAGCAGCTCATATGGTGGTAGCGGGGTTAACAATGAGCAGTTCTTC. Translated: CASSSYGGSGVNNEQFF.

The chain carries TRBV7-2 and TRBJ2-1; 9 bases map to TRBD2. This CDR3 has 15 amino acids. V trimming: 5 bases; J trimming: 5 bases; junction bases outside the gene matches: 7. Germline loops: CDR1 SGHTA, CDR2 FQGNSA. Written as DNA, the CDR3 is TGTGCCAGCAGCGTCCGACTAGCGGAGAACAATGAGCAGTTCTTC. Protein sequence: CASSVRLAENNEQFF.

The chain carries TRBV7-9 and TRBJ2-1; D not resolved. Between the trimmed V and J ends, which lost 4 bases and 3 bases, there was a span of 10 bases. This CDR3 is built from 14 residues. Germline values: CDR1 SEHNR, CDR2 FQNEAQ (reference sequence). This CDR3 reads CASSSKAGYNEQFF. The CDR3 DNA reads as TGTGCCAGCAGCTCAAAAGCCGGCTACAATGAGCAGTTCTTC.

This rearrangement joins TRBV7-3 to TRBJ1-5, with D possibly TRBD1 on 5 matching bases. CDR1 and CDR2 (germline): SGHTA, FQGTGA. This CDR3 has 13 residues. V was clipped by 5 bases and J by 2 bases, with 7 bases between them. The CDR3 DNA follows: TGTGCCAGCAGCCCGACAGGCAATCAGCCCCAGCATTTT. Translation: CASSPTGNQPQHF.